This T cell receptor (beta chain) is drawn from a study of T cells in Graves' hyperthyroidism and ophthalmopathy. Germline V gives CDR1 LGHDT, CDR2 YNNKEL (reference sequence). There are 15 residues in the CDR3. Trimming left V 0 bases short and J 1 base short, with 7 bases between. This clonotype was found many times. Using RNA transcripts as the source, TCR beta CDR3 regions were amplified. The HTBI primer set served for first-round RT-PCR of the TCR CDR3. TCRdb re-derived calls from the multiplex PCR reads in MiXCR, one entry per CDR3 protein. This sample carries fewer than 650,000 distinct CDR3 sequences, approximately 15% of them seen once, and the ten largest clones take around 7%.

This chain links TRBV3-1 with TRBJ2-4; D call uncertain. Sequencing input: blood. The clonotype comes from a woman in her late teens or twenties with Graves' ophthalmopathy. The CDR3 loop is CASSQEGRAKNIQYF. The CDR3 DNA reads as TGTGCCAGCAGCCAAGAAGGTCGCGCCAAAAACATTCAGTACTTC.